Each of the 16 T cell receptor beta chains below was sequenced from the same sample in a study of vaccination and CD4 T cells after COVID-19. For these receptors, no antigen is known. Treatment reported: roughly ten-day PBMC culture with coronavirus spike peptide pools or control peptides (ViraFEST assay). Sequencing of DNA taken from cultured CD4+ T cells relied on the Oncomine TCR Beta short-read assay. TCRdb used MiXCR to reprocess the PCR reads, holding one entry per CDR3 protein. Found here are under 6,000 distinct CDR3 sequences, about 38% of them singletons; the top ten hold 30% to 35%. The specimen was CD4+ T cells from blood, cultured in vitro. The source is a human donor who had recovered from COVID-19.

Points on this clonotype: A junction end diverges from the germline sequence, so it may reflect a read error. The chain is built from TRBV20-1 and TRBJ2-3, with TRBD2 as a possible D gene (5 bases). The length of the CDR3 is 14 residues. Germline lookup yields CDR1 DFQATT and CDR2 SNEGSKA (reference sequence). DNA of the CDR3: TGCAGTGCTAGAAACCCGAGTCGGGGAGATACGCAGTGTTTT. Protein sequence: CSARNPSRGDTQCF.

V usage is TRBV20-1 and J usage is TRBJ1-5; a possible D gene is TRBD1 (5 bases). This CDR3 region has 14 residues. Trimming shortened V by 6 bases and J by 9 bases, and 21 bases separated the two germline ends. Germline assignment: CDR1 DFQATT and CDR2 SNEGSKA (reference sequence). CDR3 DNA: TGCAGTGCCCACCCATGGGGGGGGAATGGGCCCCAGCATTTT. It encodes CSAHPWGGNGPQHF.

The chain recombines TRBV29-1 with TRBJ1-2; D not resolved. The CDR3 runs to 12 residues. Trimming stripped 6 bases from V and 8 bases from J, with 16 bases between. Germline CDR1 reads SQVTM; CDR2 reads ANQGSEA. The CDR3 here is CSVGDPTRGYTF. As DNA, the CDR3 is TGCAGCGTCGGGGATCCGACGAGGGGCTACACCTTC.

The rearrangement links TRBV20-1 to TRBJ2-2, with TRBD1 matching 7 bases. The CDR3 loop spans 14 amino acids. J gave up 1 base and V 3 bases, and 2 bases lay outside the gene matches. Germline assignment: CDR1 DFQATT and CDR2 SNEGSKA (reference sequence). The CDR3: CSARTGWNTGELFF. The DNA of the CDR3 is TGCAGTGCTAGGACAGGGTGGAACACCGGGGAGCTGTTTTTT.

The V and J genes are TRBV20-1 and TRBJ1-2; D remains unclear. The V end was cut by 3 bases, the J end by 3 bases, with 14 bases between. CDR1 is DFQATT and CDR2 is SNEGSKA in the germline V gene (reference sequence). CDR3 size: 14 residues. CDR3 residues: CSASPQSGYYGYTF. CDR3 DNA: TGCAGTGCTAGCCCACAATCGGGATACTATGGCTACACCTTC.

The gene calls are TRBV20-1 and TRBJ1-1; D is ambiguous. The V end lost 4 bases, the J end lost 3 bases, and 12 bases lay between the germline ends. The CDR3 runs to 13 residues. Germline V gene lookup returns CDR1 DFQATT and CDR2 SNEGSKA (reference sequence). CDR3 region: CSAIAALDTEAFF. The CDR3, as DNA: TGCAGTGCTATTGCGGCGCTTGACACTGAAGCTTTCTTT.

This rearrangement joins TRBV20-1 to TRBJ1-2; no clear D gene. Germline V CDR1 and CDR2: DFQATT, SNEGSKA (reference sequence). The CDR3 covers 12 residues. V shed 6 bases and J shed 4 bases, with 12 bases lying between them. CDR3 DNA sequence: TGCAGTGCCAGGATCCAAGTCTATGGCTACACCTTC. Its translation: CSARIQVYGYTF.

This clonotype turned up a few times. The V call is TRBV7-6, the J call TRBJ2-2; 10 nucleotides agree with TRBD2. CDR3 length equals 17 residues. CDR1 and CDR2 (germline): SGHVS, FNYEAQ. V trimming: 1 base; J trimming: 5 bases; junction bases outside the gene matches: 7. CDR3 in DNA: TGTGCCAGCAGCTTAGGGGCTAGCGGGAGATCGACCGGGGAGCTGTTTTTT. As protein: CASSLGASGRSTGELFF. The complete variable domain, with remaining parts taken from reference TRBV7-6 and TRBJ2-2, reads GAGVSQSPRYKVTKRGQDVALRCDPISGHVSLYWYRQALGQGPEFLTYFNYEAQQDKSGLPNDRFSAERPEGSISTLTIQRTEQRDSAMYRCASSLGASGRSTGELFFGEGSRLTVL.

The rearrangement joins TRBV20-1 to TRBJ1-1; weak D call: TRBD1 (6 bases). Germline CDR1 is DFQATT and CDR2 is SNEGSKA (reference sequence). The CDR3 covers 13 residues. Between the trimmed V and J ends, which lost 6 bases and 2 bases, there was a span of 13 bases. This CDR3 is CSATRQVNTEAFF. For the CDR3, the DNA is TGCAGTGCCACTAGACAGGTTAACACTGAAGCTTTCTTT.

This sequence joins TRBV20-1 and TRBJ1-2; TRBD1 might be the D (5 bases). This CDR3 region has 13 residues. The ends were cut back, 3 bases at V and 5 bases at J, with 13 bases in the middle. CDR1 and CDR2 from the germline V gene are DFQATT and SNEGSKA (reference sequence). CDR3 sequence (DNA): TGCAGTGCTAGCATAGGGGCAAATTATGGCTACACCTTC. Translating it yields CSASIGANYGYTF.

V and J are TRBV20-1 and TRBJ1-1, with D tentatively TRBD1 (5 bases). Trimming stripped 2 bases from V and 4 bases from J, with 17 bases between. The length of the CDR3 is 15 residues. Germline-derived CDR1 and CDR2 are DFQATT and SNEGSKA (reference sequence). In DNA, the CDR3 is TGCAGTGCTAGATCTCGGGACGGGACGTCCACTGAAGCTTTCTTT. It is translated as CSARSRDGTSTEAFF.

In its sample, this clonotype ranks as medium-sized. CDR3 sequence: CASSLDAGPQETQYF. CDR3 bases: TGCGCCAGCAGCTTGGATGCGGGGCCGCAAGAGACCCAGTACTTC. V and J are TRBV5-1 and TRBJ2-5, with D possibly being TRBD2 (6 bases). CDR1 and CDR2 (germline): SGHRS, YFSETQ. V was clipped by 0 bases and J by 2 bases, with 11 bases between them. This CDR3 spans 15 amino acids.

The chain is built from TRBV20-1 and TRBJ2-5; TRBD2 agrees at 10 bases. This CDR3 is built from 16 residues. Unmatched junction bases numbered 11, after V lost 0 bases and J lost 7 bases. Germline V gene data show CDR1 as DFQATT and CDR2 as SNEGSKA (reference sequence). CDR3 protein: CSARDFRLAGVGTQYF. CDR3 nucleotide sequence: TGCAGTGCTAGAGATTTTCGGCTAGCGGGAGTGGGGACCCAGTACTTC.

The chain couples TRBV7-9 to TRBJ2-5; possibly TRBD1 for D (5 bases). Germline V gene lookup returns CDR1 SEHNR and CDR2 FQNEAQ (reference sequence). The CDR3 extends over 13 amino acids. V lost 3 bases, J lost 4 bases, and 9 bases lay in between. The CDR3 loop is CASSLVGAETQYF. The CDR3 DNA reads TGTGCCAGCAGCTTGGTAGGGGCAGAGACCCAGTACTTC.

This clonotype was found a few times. The rearrangement joins TRBV15 to TRBJ2-1, with D hard to call. The CDR3 loop spans 11 amino acids. Trimming removed 3 bases at V and 12 bases at J, with 9 bases between. Germline V gives CDR1 LNHNV, CDR2 YYDKDF (reference sequence). The CDR3 DNA follows: TGTGCCACCAGCAGGACTGACGCGCAGTTCTTC. This codes for CATSRTDAQFF.

This clonotype was observed a single time. This rearrangement joins TRBV5-1 to TRBJ1-2, with a weak D call TRBD1 (6 bases). CDR1 SGHRS and CDR2 YFSETQ come from the germline V gene. Trimming stripped 4 bases from V and 0 bases from J, with 16 bases between. This CDR3 region has 16 residues. Here the CDR3 reads CASSPRGQKANYGYTF. The CDR3 DNA reads TGCGCCAGCAGCCCCCGCGGACAGAAAGCTAACTATGGCTACACCTTC.